Here is one T cell receptor beta chain with its context. The sample is drawn from a study of blood T cell repertoires in COVID-19. Whole-study context: The United States, Italy and Spain supplied acute and convalescent COVID-19 samples. T cells, B-cell-depleted T cells, or PBMCs supplied cDNA or gDNA.

Sequencing used immunoSEQ multiplex PCR; TCRdb keeps in-frame clones, though not all of them. The sample consists of fewer than 350,000 clones, roughly 90% of them appearing once. The CDR3 loop spans 14 amino acids. The V end lost 10 bases, the J end lost 1 base, and 14 bases lay between the germline ends. CDR1 is ENHRY, CDR2 SYGVKD, per germline. Seattle's enrolled individuals joined amid active infection and were then monitored longitudinally. The TCR sequence derives from a young woman with COVID-19, enrolled during active disease. Sequencing was carried out using peripheral blood. This chain links TRBV10-3 with TRBJ1-5; no definite D call. In DNA, the CDR3 is TGTGCCACCGACCCTTCCAGGAGCAATCAGCCCCAGCATTTT. This encodes CATDPSRSNQPQHF.